What follows are 3 T cell receptor beta chains derived from one specimen sequenced in a study of blood T cell repertoires in COVID-19. Generated by immunoSEQ multiplex PCR, the TCRdb table keeps only in-frame clones and is missing some. Here the sample spans about 180,000 clones, approximately 84% being singletons. Sequencing was done on a sample of PBMCs or T cells enriched from blood (not recorded which). Receptors were obtained from a human donor with acute COVID-19. The donor label of this sample is uncertain.

This clone was observed a single time. The V gene is TRBV28, the J gene TRBJ2-5; 10 bases are a match to TRBD1. V was clipped by 3 bases and J by 4 bases; unmatched bases: 5. CDR3 length: 15 amino acids. Germline V gives CDR1 MDHEN, CDR2 SYDVKM. The CDR3 bases are TGTGCCAGCAGTTTGGACAGGGGGTGGGGAGAGACCCAGTACTTC. It is translated as CASSLDRGWGETQYF.

The chain recombines TRBV5-3 with TRBJ2-5, with 7 bases matching TRBD2. TRBV5-3 belongs to the ORF category, with a function that is uncertain. CDR3 length: 16 amino acids. Losses at the gene ends were 7 bases for V and 4 bases for J; bases not matched to a gene: 16. As DNA, the CDR3 is TGTGCCAGATTCCTTGCACGGGGAGGGAGCCTAGAGACCCAGTACTTC. Its translation: CARFLARGGSLETQYF.

The rearrangement links TRBV4-1 to TRBJ2-3, with TRBD2 matching 14 bases. Losses at the gene ends were 1 base for V and 5 bases for J; bases not matched to a gene: 8. The CDR3 has 18 residues. The germline gives CDR1 MGHRA, CDR2 YSYEKL. CDR3 in DNA: TGCGCCAGCAGCCAAGTCACGGGACTAGCGGGGGAAGGAGATACGCAGTATTTT. The encoded protein is CASSQVTGLAGEGDTQYF.